Listed below are T cell receptor beta chains from one sample, sequenced in a study of shared clonotypes between healthy human individuals. Repertoires were generated with immunoSEQ multiplex PCR, while TCRdb's copy carries only in-frame clones and drops some. The sample lists under 650,000 clones; 90% to 96% were seen once. What was sequenced was naive CD4+ T cells sorted from blood. All receptors come from a woman aged 25 to 39 in good health. Both conserved end residues are part of each CDR3. A D gene is named only where the DNA matches it firmly. Part of the rows lack a size; the others show once, few, many or a class for expanded clones.

v_call,j_call,d_call,clone_size,cdr3_nt,cdr3_aa
TRBV7-2,TRBJ2-1,NA,NA,TGTGCCAGCAGCTTAGCGGGAGTTCTAAATGAGCAGTTCTTC,CASSLAGVLNEQFF
TRBV7-6,TRBJ2-1,NA,NA,TGTGCCAGCAGCTCCCCCCGGCTGCTCAATGAGCAGTTCTTC,CASSSPRLLNEQFF
TRBV23-1,TRBJ2-7,TRBD2,NA,TGCGCCAGAAAGGGACTAGCGGGAGAGGCTTTCTACGAGCAGTACTTC,CARKGLAGEAFYEQYF
TRBV7-3,TRBJ1-4,NA,NA,TGTGCCAGCAGCTTAAGCGGCAGCTCGTCGAAACTGTTTTTT,CASSLSGSSSKLFF
TRBV2,TRBJ2-1,NA,NA,TGTGCCAGCCGACGGTACAATGAGCAGTTCTTC,CASRRYNEQFF
TRBV7-2,TRBJ2-2,NA,NA,TGTGCCAGCAGCTTAACTCCCCGGGGAAACACCGGGGAGCTGTTTTTT,CASSLTPRGNTGELFF
TRBV5-1,TRBJ1-1,NA,once,TGCGCCAGCAGCGCCTCGGGGGGCACTGAAGCTTTCTTT,CASSASGGTEAFF
TRBV5-4,TRBJ2-7,NA,NA,TGTGCCAGCAGCTCCAATAGGGACTTCGCTAGAGTCGACGAGCAGTACTTC,CASSSNRDFARVDEQYF
TRBV4-1,TRBJ2-1,NA,NA,TGCGCCAGCAGCCAAGTGCTCCATGAGCAGTTCTTC,CASSQVLHEQFF
TRBV5-1,TRBJ2-7,NA,NA,TGCGCCAGTGCCCTGTTTCAGGCCTACGAGCAGTACTTC,CASALFQAYEQYF
TRBV18,TRBJ2-3,NA,NA,TGTGCCAGCTCACCTCAGCACCTACAGGGAACAGATACGCAGTATTTT,CASSPQHLQGTDTQYF
TRBV28,TRBJ1-5,NA,NA,TGTGCCATGGGGGGGGCGGGTCAGCCCCAGCATTTT,CAMGGAGQPQHF
TRBV18,TRBJ1-1,NA,NA,TGTGCCAGCTCACCGACGAGGGGGATGAACACTGAAGCTTTCTTT,CASSPTRGMNTEAFF
TRBV20-1,TRBJ1-1,NA,NA,TGCAGTGCCGAGGGGGGAACTGAAGCTTTCTTT,CSAEGGTEAFF
TRBV18,TRBJ2-6,NA,NA,TGTGCCAGCTCACCAAACACCGGCGGATCTGGGGCCAACGTCCTGACTTTC,CASSPNTGGSGANVLTF
TRBV19,TRBJ1-2,NA,NA,TGTGCCAGCAGGGGAGGGAGCTATGGCTACACCTTC,CASRGGSYGYTF
TRBV5-4,TRBJ1-2,NA,NA,TGTGCCAGCAGCTTCTCTTGGGGGAACTATGGCTACACCTTC,CASSFSWGNYGYTF
TRBV19,TRBJ2-7,TRBD2,NA,TGTGCCAGTAGCCTCACTAGCGGGAGGTTCTACGAGCAGTACTTC,CASSLTSGRFYEQYF
TRBV19,TRBJ1-5,NA,NA,TGTGCCAGTAACAATCCCCCGGGGTCCTACGGTGGGAATCAGCCCCAGCATTTT,CASNNPPGSYGGNQPQHF
TRBV28,TRBJ2-7,TRBD1,NA,TGTGCCAGCTTACCGGGACAGGCAACCTACGAGCAGTACTTC,CASLPGQATYEQYF
TRBV5-4,TRBJ1-2,TRBD1,NA,TGTGCCAGCAGCTACGGGGACAGCTATGGCTACACCTTC,CASSYGDSYGYTF
TRBV5-1,TRBJ2-6,NA,NA,TGCGCCAGCAGCCCGGCCTCTGGGGCCAACGTCCTGACTTTC,CASSPASGANVLTF
TRBV6-6,TRBJ2-7,TRBD1,NA,TGTGCCAGCAGTTACAGGCAGGGGGCGAGGGAGCAGTACTTC,CASSYRQGAREQYF
TRBV23-1,TRBJ1-2,TRBD1,NA,TGCGCCAGCAGTCAATTAACACCGGGACAGGCGAAGTATGGCTATGGCTACACCTTC,CASSQLTPGQAKYGYGYTF
TRBV28,TRBJ1-2,NA,NA,TGTGCCAGCAGTTTAATCCAGGGGCGGTATGGCTACACCTTC,CASSLIQGRYGYTF
TRBV5-6,TRBJ1-1,NA,NA,TGTGCCAGCAGAAGGGGTGCCCTGAACACTGAAGCTTTCTTT,CASRRGALNTEAFF
TRBV2,TRBJ2-7,NA,once,TGTGCCAGCAGTGAGTACGGCTACGAGCAGTACTTC,CASSEYGYEQYF
TRBV11-3,TRBJ2-1,NA,NA,TGTGCCAGCAGCCCGACCCGTACCAATGAGCAGTTCTTC,CASSPTRTNEQFF
TRBV11-1,TRBJ2-1,TRBD2,once,TGTGCCAGCAGCACGGGACTAGCGGACAACTACAATGAGCAGTTCTTC,CASSTGLADNYNEQFF
TRBV2,TRBJ1-4,NA,NA,TGTGCCAGCAGTGACGGCAGGGGTAATGAAAAACTGTTTTTT,CASSDGRGNEKLFF
TRBV18,TRBJ1-4,NA,NA,TGTGCCAGCTCACCACAGGGGGCTAATGAAAAACTGTTTTTT,CASSPQGANEKLFF
TRBV6-1,TRBJ1-2,NA,NA,TGTGCCAGCAGTGTGACTTTCTGGGGGGCAGACTATGGCTACACCTTC,CASSVTFWGADYGYTF
TRBV15,TRBJ2-2,TRBD2,NA,TGTGCCACCAGCAGAGATCAAGCGGGAGGGCCGAACGGGGAGCTGTTTTTT,CATSRDQAGGPNGELFF
TRBV28,TRBJ1-2,TRBD1,once,TGTGCCAGCAGAAACGGACAGGTTGGCTATGGCTACACCTTC,CASRNGQVGYGYTF
TRBV29-1,TRBJ2-1,NA,NA,TGCAGCGTTGAAGGCCAAACGGGACCAGCCTACAATGAGCAGTTCTTC,CSVEGQTGPAYNEQFF
TRBV11-1,TRBJ1-6,NA,NA,TGTGCCAGCAGCAAGACAGGAGGGAATAATTCACCCCTCCACTTT,CASSKTGGNNSPLHF
TRBV19,TRBJ1-2,NA,NA,TGTGCCAGTACCTATTCTACGGACCCCTATGGCTACACCTTC,CASTYSTDPYGYTF
TRBV10-3,TRBJ1-5,NA,NA,TGTGCCATCAGACAAGGGGAGGGCAATCAGCCCCAGCATTTT,CAIRQGEGNQPQHF
TRBV7-2,TRBJ2-7,NA,NA,TGTGCCAGCAGCACCGACAGTAACACGGTCGAGCAGTACTTC,CASSTDSNTVEQYF
TRBV10-3,TRBJ2-2,TRBD2,NA,TGTGCCACCGGCATAGCGGGAGTGAACACCGGGGAGCTGTTTTTT,CATGIAGVNTGELFF
TRBV28,TRBJ2-7,NA,NA,TGTGCCAGCGGGACTCCGGGAATCTACGAGCAGTACTTC,CASGTPGIYEQYF
TRBV2,TRBJ1-1,NA,once,TGTGCCAGCACTCGCCTAGCAGCAGAAGCTTTCTTT,CASTRLAAEAFF
TRBV5-1,TRBJ2-7,NA,NA,TGCGCCAGCAGCTTAACGGCGGGATCCTACGAGCAGTACTTC,CASSLTAGSYEQYF
TRBV29-1,TRBJ2-3,TRBD2,once,TGCAGCACCAAGACTAGCCAAGGGACAGATACGCAGTATTTT,CSTKTSQGTDTQYF
TRBV6-5,TRBJ2-7,NA,NA,TGTGCCAGCAGCCAGTCCCGGGCCTCCTACGAGCAGTACTTC,CASSQSRASYEQYF